This record looks at one T cell receptor beta chain sequence and its context. The antigen is not known. Per germline, CDR1 LGHNA and CDR2 YNFKEQ. V was trimmed by 1 base and J by 6 bases, leaving 9 bases between them. CDR3 length: 13 residues. The sample belongs to a study of T cells in localized non-small cell lung cancer. Regarding the study as a whole: Analysis by sequencing included only one tumor region, so heterogeneity remains possible.

The protocol was immunoSEQ multiplex PCR, while the TCRdb copy is restricted to in-frame clones and leaves out a portion. The sample lists about 64,000 clones, roughly 79% occurring once. The source of this sequence is a man aged 35 to 70 with stage II lung adenocarcinoma. The gene calls are TRBV4-2 and TRBJ1-2; D may be TRBD1 (5 bases). This sample comprised PBMCs, obtained before any cancer treatment. CDR3 sequence: CASSQGTYDGYTF. Here the CDR3 DNA reads TGTGCCAGCAGCCAAGGGACATACGATGGCTACACCTTC.